The 30 T cell receptor beta chains reported below all come from one sample, sequenced in a study of PD-L1 blockade in urothelial cancer. The time point was: peripheral blood 6 weeks after treatment start. The repertoire was sequenced with immunoSEQ multiplex PCR; TCRdb's copy has only in-frame clones and lacks some. The data contain about 48,000 clones, about four fifths of them seen just once; the ten biggest clones take up around 10%. Sample: PBMCs, taken around atezolizumab (anti-PD-L1) treatment. These receptors were collected from a man between 70 and 80 years old with urothelial cancer.

The table lists this clone with a few counts. The V gene is TRBV11-3, the J gene TRBJ2-2; 10 bases map to TRBD2. This CDR3 is 15 amino acids long. The ends lost 5 bases at V and 5 bases at J; junction bases unmatched: 5. The germline V gene encodes CDR1 SGHNT and CDR2 YENEEA. For the CDR3, the DNA is TGTGCCAGCAGCACTAGCGGGATATCAACCGGGGAGCTGTTTTTT. This encodes CASSTSGISTGELFF.

CDR3 amino acids: CASSQDWTSDEQFF. The CDR3 bases are TGCGCCAGCAGCCAAGATTGGACTAGCGATGAGCAGTTCTTC. V and J are TRBV4-1 and TRBJ2-1, with TRBD2 matching 9 bases. The CDR3 spans 14 residues. V lost 0 bases and J lost 8; bases outside the gene matches: 2. CDR1 is MGHRA, CDR2 YSYEKL, per germline.

This clone was seen only a few times. The V call is TRBV2, the J call TRBJ2-1; D gene uncertain. Trimming left V 3 bases short and J 0 bases short, with 9 bases between. The CDR3 sequence is 15 residues long. The germline CDR1 and CDR2 sequences are SNHLY and FYNNEI. CDR3 DNA sequence: TGTGCCAGCAGTGACTCTTCGAGCTCCTACAATGAGCAGTTCTTC. Encoded protein: CASSDSSSSYNEQFF.

This clone was recorded at least ten times. This rearrangement joins TRBV6-1 to TRBJ2-7; 7 positions agree with TRBD2. Germline loops: CDR1 MNHNS, CDR2 SASEGT. The CDR3 has 13 residues. The junction had 4 bases not matched to a gene; V was cut back by 6 bases and J by 2 bases. Written as DNA, the CDR3 is TGTGCCAGCAGGGGGAGCGGGACCTACGAGCAGTACTTC. This encodes CASRGSGTYEQYF.

V is TRBV13 and J is TRBJ2-7, with 7 nucleotides matching TRBD1. Trimming took 0 bases from V and 0 from J; bases not matched to a gene: 8. The germline gives CDR1 PRHDT, CDR2 FYEKMQ (reference sequence). This CDR3 is built from 17 residues. Here the CDR3 reads CASSLGPTGASSYEQYF. CDR3 sequence (DNA): TGTGCCAGCAGCTTAGGTCCAACAGGGGCAAGCTCCTACGAGCAGTACTTC.

The chain links TRBV28 to TRBJ1-2; a possible D gene is TRBD1 (5 bases). V was shortened by 5 bases and J by 8 bases, with 12 bases between the two germline ends. The germline V gene has CDR1 MDHEN and CDR2 SYDVKM. This CDR3 is built from 12 residues. CDR3 in DNA: TGTGCCAGCAGTCGGAGGGGACGGGGCTACACCTTC. This translates into CASSRRGRGYTF.

V and J are TRBV18 and TRBJ1-1; 7 bases fit TRBD1. The V gene end was trimmed by 3 bases and the J gene end by 5 bases; junction bases not matched to a gene: 6. From germline, CDR1 is KGHSH and CDR2 LQKENI. The CDR3 contains 14 residues. This CDR3 is CASSPEGARTEAFF. The CDR3, as DNA: TGTGCCAGCTCACCGGAGGGGGCGAGGACTGAAGCTTTCTTT. Filled out from reference TRBV18 and TRBJ1-1, the complete variable domain reads NAGVMQNPRHLVRRRGQEARLRCSPMKGHSHVYWYRQLPEEGLKFMVYLQKENIIDESGMPKERFSAEFPKEGPSILRIQQVVRGDSAAYFCASSPEGARTEAFFGQGTRLTVV.

The rearrangement joins TRBV7-9 to TRBJ2-5, with 9 nucleotides matching TRBD2. This CDR3 region has 15 residues. V was clipped by 0 bases and J by 5 bases; unmatched bases: 4. CDR1 is SEHNR, CDR2 FQNEAQ, per germline (reference sequence). This CDR3 reads CASSLAVAGVETQYF. DNA for the CDR3: TGTGCCAGCAGCTTAGCGGTAGCGGGGGTTGAGACCCAGTACTTC.

CDR3 nucleotides: TGTGCCAGCAGTTACGGAGACAGGGCCACCCACTACACCTTC. It specifies CASSYGDRATHYTF. The V gene is TRBV6-6, the J gene TRBJ1-2; 7 bases match TRBD1. This CDR3 comprises 14 residues. Unmatched junction bases numbered 10, after V lost 2 bases and J lost 10 bases. Germline V gene sequence: CDR1 MNHNY, CDR2 SVGAGI (reference sequence).

The chain recombines TRBV27 with TRBJ2-7; possibly TRBD2 for D (6 bases). The CDR3 sequence is 15 residues long. Germline loops: CDR1 MNHEY, CDR2 SMNVEV (reference sequence). Trimming took 3 bases from V and 1 from J, leaving 13 bases between them. The CDR3 sequence is CASSFRRDISYEQYF. CDR3 sequence (DNA): TGTGCCAGCAGTTTTAGGCGGGATATATCCTACGAGCAGTACTTC.

The chain is built from TRBV30 and TRBJ1-5; D possibly corresponds to TRBD1 (5 bases). This CDR3 contains 14 residues. Between the trimmed V and J ends, which lost 2 bases and 3 bases, there was a span of 11 bases. Per the germline V gene, CDR1 is GTSNPN and CDR2 is SVGIG (reference sequence). The CDR3 nucleotides are TGTGCCTGGAGTCTCGGGGGATACAATCAGCCCCAGCATTTT. It specifies CAWSLGGYNQPQHF. Full variable domain (missing parts from reference TRBV30 and TRBJ1-5): SQTIHQWPATLVQPVGSPLSLECTVEGTSNPNLYWYRQAAGRGLQLLFYSVGIGQISSEVPQNLSASRPQDRQFILSSKKLLLSDSGFYLCAWSLGGYNQPQHFGDGTRLSIL.

This chain uses TRBV11-2 with TRBJ1-5; tentative D call: TRBD1 (5 bases). The CDR3 runs 13 residues. With 5 bases removed from V and 6 bases from J, the gap between germline ends came to 11 bases. The germline V gene has CDR1 SGHAT and CDR2 FQNNGV. The CDR3 sequence is CASSRGRTQPQHF. The CDR3 DNA reads as TGTGCCAGCAGCAGGGGAAGGACTCAGCCCCAGCATTTT.

The V gene is TRBV5-1, the J gene TRBJ1-2, with 8 bases fitting TRBD1. The CDR3 runs to 15 residues. CDR1 and CDR2 from the germline V gene are SGHRS and YFSETQ. Trimming removed 4 bases from V and 4 bases from J; junction bases left unmatched: 9. The CDR3 DNA reads TGCGCCAGCAGCGTAACAGGGGGACCCCTCTATGGCTACACCTTC. Its translation: CASSVTGGPLYGYTF.

This clone was recorded a few times. The V call is TRBV9, the J call TRBJ2-2; the D gene is possibly TRBD1 (5 bases). Germline assignment: CDR1 SGDLS and CDR2 YYNGEE. The CDR3 totals 13 residues. V was clipped by 0 bases and J by 7 bases, with 7 bases between them. The CDR3 DNA follows: TGTGCCAGCAGCGTAGAAGGGGACGGGGAGCTGTTTTTT. Residues: CASSVEGDGELFF.

The J gene is TRBJ2-2, the V gene TRBV7-9; the match to TRBD1 covers 7 bases. V shed 4 bases and J 2 bases; nucleotides not matched to a gene: 7. The V gene's germline CDR1 is SEHNR and CDR2 FQNEAQ (reference sequence). The CDR3 contains 16 residues. CDR3 protein: CASSSPTGLNTGELFF. CDR3 bases: TGTGCCAGCAGCTCTCCGACAGGGCTTAACACCGGGGAGCTGTTTTTT.

The rearrangement links TRBV28 to TRBJ1-1, with D possibly matching TRBD1 (6 bases). The CDR3 runs 14 residues. The germline gives CDR1 MDHEN, CDR2 SYDVKM. V lost 7 bases to trimming and J lost 0 bases, with 12 bases between them. CDR3 protein: CASIEAGVNTEAFF. CDR3 nucleotides: TGTGCCAGCATTGAAGCAGGGGTGAACACTGAAGCTTTCTTT.

The rearrangement links TRBV7-2 to TRBJ2-7; 8 bases are shared with TRBD2. This CDR3 region has 15 residues. Germline V gene lookup returns CDR1 SGHTA and CDR2 FQGNSA. V was pared by 0 bases and J by 2 bases, with 3 bases of the junction left unmatched. CDR3 in amino acids: CASSLASGAAYEQYF. CDR3 nucleotides: TGTGCCAGCAGCTTAGCTAGCGGGGCTGCCTACGAGCAGTACTTC.

The chain has TRBV6-1 and TRBJ1-4; a weak D match, TRBD1 (5 bases). Per the germline V gene, CDR1 is MNHNS and CDR2 is SASEGT. Between the trimmed V and J ends, which lost 6 bases and 7 bases, there was a span of 12 bases. CDR3 length: 13 amino acids. The CDR3 coding sequence is TGTGCCAGCAGCGGCTCAGGGTTTGAAAAACTGTTTTTT. Translation gives CASSGSGFEKLFF.

This chain links TRBV28 with TRBJ1-2; D might be TRBD1 (6 bases). Germline V gene sequence: CDR1 MDHEN, CDR2 SYDVKM. Trimming took 2 bases from V and 3 from J, leaving 10 bases between them. This CDR3 contains 14 residues. The CDR3 DNA is TGTGCCAGCAGTTTAGTACAGGGTTACTATGGCTACACCTTC. Translated, it gives CASSLVQGYYGYTF.

This chain links TRBV5-4 with TRBJ2-1, with 10 nucleotides matching TRBD1. V was pared by 5 bases and J by 6 bases, with 8 bases of the junction left unmatched. Looked up from germline, CDR1 is SGHNT and CDR2 is YYREEE (reference sequence). The CDR3 length is 15 residues. As DNA, the CDR3 is TGTGCCAGCAGTCGCGGTTGGACAGGGGGCAATGAGCAGTTCTTC. Its protein is CASSRGWTGGNEQFF.

A single count supports this clone. The chain has TRBV5-1 and TRBJ2-1, with 9 bases matching TRBD2. Unmatched junction bases numbered 6, after V lost 4 bases and J lost 4 bases. CDR1 and CDR2 (germline): SGHRS, YFSETQ. This CDR3 has 15 amino acids. The CDR3 protein is CASSLASGAYNEQFF. The CDR3 DNA is TGCGCCAGCAGCCTTGCTAGCGGGGCGTACAATGAGCAGTTCTTC.

The gene calls are TRBV5-1 and TRBJ2-3; 8 nucleotides align to TRBD2. The CDR3 has 15 amino acids. Germline V gives CDR1 SGHRS, CDR2 YFSETQ. Unmatched junction bases numbered 5, after V lost 3 bases and J lost 2 bases. CDR3 coding DNA: TGCGCCAGCAGCTCGTTAGCGGGGCACACAGATACGCAGTATTTT. Encoded protein: CASSSLAGHTDTQYF.

In its sample, this clone was seen once. The chain couples TRBV5-5 to TRBJ1-2; a weak D match, TRBD1 (6 bases). Germline V lookup: CDR1 SGHKS, CDR2 YYEKEE (reference sequence). The CDR3 runs 13 residues. V lost 3 bases and J 4 bases, leaving 10 bases between the germline ends. CDR3 bases: TGTGCCAGCAGCTCCCAGGGGAGCTATGGCTACACCTTC. Protein: CASSSQGSYGYTF.

This clone has ten or more counts. The chain is built from TRBV5-1 and TRBJ2-5, with 8 nucleotides matching TRBD1. The junction had 6 bases not matched to a gene; V was cut back by 2 bases and J by 3 bases. Per the germline V gene, CDR1 is SGHRS and CDR2 is YFSETQ. The CDR3 sequence is 15 residues long. As DNA, the CDR3 is TGCGCCAGCAGCTTTATAGACAGGGGTGAAGAGACCCAGTACTTC. It encodes CASSFIDRGEETQYF.

This chain links TRBV12-5 with TRBJ2-5, with 8 nucleotides matching TRBD1. This CDR3 is 18 amino acids long. The V gene end was trimmed by 2 bases and the J gene end by 1 base; junction bases not matched to a gene: 12. From germline, CDR1 is LGHNT and CDR2 FRNRAP. CDR3 in DNA: TGTGCTAGTGGTTTGACGACCACGGGACAGGCCTTCCAAGAGACCCAGTACTTC. Translating gives CASGLTTTGQAFQETQYF. Supplemented by reference TRBV12-5 and TRBJ2-5, the full variable domain reads DARVTQTPRHKVTEMGQEVTMRCQPILGHNTVFWYRQTMMQGLELLAYFRNRAPLDDSGMPKDRFSAEMPDATLATLKIQPSEPRDSAVYFCASGLTTTGQAFQETQYFGPGTRLLVL.

The chain combines TRBV19 with TRBJ2-1, with D maybe TRBD2 (6 bases). Trimming left V 6 bases short and J 6 bases short, with 15 bases between. This CDR3 comprises 14 residues. Per germline, CDR1 LNHDA and CDR2 SQIVND (reference sequence). CDR3 in DNA: TGTGCCAGTAGAGGGGACTCGCAACCCAATGAGCAGTTCTTC. This codes for CASRGDSQPNEQFF.

V is TRBV28 and J is TRBJ2-6; the D is unclear. Germline-derived CDR1 and CDR2 are MDHEN and SYDVKM. Trimming shortened V by 6 bases and J by 4 bases, and 4 bases separated the two germline ends. There are 12 residues in the CDR3. In DNA form, the CDR3 reads TGTGCCAGCAGCTCCGGGGCCAACGTCCTGACTTTC. The encoded protein is CASSSGANVLTF.

This sequence joins TRBV27 and TRBJ2-1; D gene unclear. Trimming cost V 2 bases and J 5 bases, with 7 bases left between them. Germline CDR1 MNHEY, CDR2 SMNVEV (reference sequence). The CDR3 is made up of 13 amino acids. CDR3 in DNA: TGTGCCAGCAGTTTACAGATTAACAATGAGCAGTTCTTC. Translation gives CASSLQINNEQFF.

The V and J genes are TRBV5-1 and TRBJ2-5; 7 nucleotides match TRBD1. The CDR3 covers 15 residues. V lost 4 bases, J lost 4 bases, and 10 bases stayed unmatched. Looked up from germline, CDR1 is SGHRS and CDR2 is YFSETQ. CDR3 residues: CASSRTGVWGETQYF. The CDR3 region has the DNA TGCGCCAGCAGCCGCACAGGGGTGTGGGGAGAGACCCAGTACTTC.

This chain links TRBV6-1 with TRBJ2-7, with 8 bases that match TRBD1. The CDR3 loop spans 14 amino acids. The V gene's germline CDR1 is MNHNS and CDR2 SASEGT. The V and J ends lost 7 bases and 7 bases, in that order; junction bases with no gene match: 12. CDR3 nucleotides: TGTGCCAGCATTGTTCGGCAGGGGGCGGGGGAGCAGTACTTC. It is translated as CASIVRQGAGEQYF.